A single sample is the source of the 28 T cell receptor beta chains below, sequenced in a study of response to subunit inactivated influenza vaccine. TCRdb independently ran MiXCR on the RT-PCR reads; one entry per CDR3 protein. The data show about 480,000 distinct CDR3 sequences, about 25% seen once. The sequencing used CD4+ T cells sorted from PBMCs, collected roughly 5 days after vaccination. The receptor set was obtained from a man over 45 who received an inactivated influenza vaccine.

The chain is built from TRBV20-1 and TRBJ1-1; no clear D. The CDR3 covers 14 residues. Trimming took 3 bases from V and 4 from J, leaving 15 bases between them. Per the germline V gene, CDR1 is DFQATT and CDR2 is SNEGSKA (reference sequence). CDR3 nucleotide sequence: TGCAGTGCTAGTATAGCCTACAGAGGCACTGAAGCTTTCTTT. Translated, it gives CSASIAYRGTEAFF.

This clonotype came up a few times. The V and J genes are TRBV3-1 and TRBJ1-5, with D uncertain. Germline V gene data show CDR1 as LGHDT and CDR2 as YNNKEL (reference sequence). This CDR3 is built from 14 residues. V was shortened by 4 bases and J by 0 bases, with 7 bases between the two germline ends. The CDR3 protein is CASSRGISNQPQHF. The DNA of the CDR3 is TGTGCCAGCAGCCGCGGGATTAGCAATCAGCCCCAGCATTTT.

This clonotype appeared a few times. This sequence joins TRBV20-1 and TRBJ2-3; D is possibly TRBD1 (5 bases). The germline gives CDR1 DFQATT, CDR2 SNEGSKA (reference sequence). V lost 1 base, J lost 1 base, and 15 bases lay in between. The CDR3 spans 16 residues. As DNA, the CDR3 is TGCAGTGCTAGAGGCGGACATCCCGGAGGCACAGATACGCAGTATTTT. Translated: CSARGGHPGGTDTQYF.

This chain uses TRBV7-6 with TRBJ2-1; 10 nucleotides match TRBD2. This CDR3 has 19 amino acids. Germline values: CDR1 SGHVS, CDR2 FNYEAQ. The junction had 20 bases not matched to a gene; V was cut back by 4 bases and J by 8 bases. DNA for the CDR3: TGTGCCAGCAGCTCCCCTCGGACAGGTATGAGCGGGAGGGCCCATGAGCAGTTCTTC. This encodes CASSSPRTGMSGRAHEQFF.

The V and J genes are TRBV27 and TRBJ1-6; 7 bases match TRBD1. The CDR3 runs 13 residues. Germline V CDR1 and CDR2: MNHEY, SMNVEV (reference sequence). V trimming: 6 bases; J trimming: 10 bases; junction bases outside the gene matches: 6. The CDR3 DNA is TGTGCCAGCAGCGAGACAGGGCCCTCACCCCTCCACTTT. It is translated as CASSETGPSPLHF.

The chain employs TRBV6-6 and TRBJ1-2; D is uncertain. The CDR3 is 12 residues long. Trimming cost V 3 bases and J 6 bases, with 8 bases left between them. CDR1 is MNHNY and CDR2 is SVGAGI in the germline V gene (reference sequence). CDR3 loop: CASSYISNGYTF. The CDR3 nucleotides are TGTGCCAGCAGTTATATCAGTAATGGCTACACCTTC.

There are many counts of this clonotype. The genes are TRBV7-2 and TRBJ2-1; D perhaps matches TRBD1 (6 bases). The germline CDR1 and CDR2 sequences are SGHTA and FQGNSA. The CDR3 length is 13 residues. Deletions cut 1 base from V and 8 bases from J, with 9 bases between. As DNA, the CDR3 is TGTGCCAGCAGCTTAGACAGGGTGGATGAGCAGTTCTTC. The encoded protein is CASSLDRVDEQFF.

In its sample, this clonotype was seen a few times. The J gene is TRBJ1-2, the V gene TRBV29-1; D ambiguous. The germline CDR1 and CDR2 sequences are SQVTM and ANQGSEA. Trimming took off 8 bases at V and 8 bases at J, with 18 bases between the two ends. The CDR3 runs to 12 residues. DNA for the CDR3: TGCAGCCTAAGGACCGACGGCGGGGGCTACACCTTC. It encodes CSLRTDGGGYTF.

The rearrangement uses TRBV6-1 and TRBJ2-6; the match to TRBD1 covers 7 bases. The CDR3 has 16 amino acids. The V and J ends lost 0 bases and 4 bases, in that order; junction bases with no gene match: 3. Per the germline V gene, CDR1 is MNHNS and CDR2 is SASEGT. The CDR3 reads CASSEATGAGANVLTF. In DNA, the CDR3 is TGTGCCAGCAGTGAAGCCACAGGGGCCGGGGCCAACGTCCTGACTTTC.

As DNA, the CDR3 is TGTGCCATCAGTGAGTCGAGGGGCAAGGGTGAGGGTGAGCAGTTCTTC. Its translation is CAISESRGKGEGEQFF. The V call is TRBV10-3, the J call TRBJ2-1, with D perhaps assigned TRBD1 or TRBD2 (5 bases each). CDR3 size: 16 residues. The V end lost 0 bases, the J end lost 9 bases, and 18 bases lay between the germline ends. Germline CDR1 reads ENHRY; CDR2 reads SYGVKD.

The rearrangement joins TRBV12-3 or TRBV12-4 to TRBJ2-2; 12 positions agree with TRBD2. V shed 8 bases, J shed 5 bases, and the junction held 6 bases outside the gene matches. The CDR3 runs 15 residues. CDR3 region: CASRTSGVGTGELFF. The CDR3 bases are TGTGCCAGCCGGACTAGCGGGGTAGGGACCGGGGAGCTGTTTTTT.

This chain connects TRBV14 to TRBJ2-1; TRBD1 is a possible D gene (6 bases). Trimming cost V 0 bases and J 11 bases, with 14 bases left between them. This CDR3 is built from 14 residues. Germline CDR1 SGHDN, CDR2 FVKESK. The CDR3 sequence is CASSQDLVTGKQFF. The DNA of the CDR3 is TGTGCCAGCAGCCAAGATTTGGTGACAGGCAAGCAGTTCTTC. The full variable domain, its missing parts supplied by reference TRBV14 and TRBJ2-1, is EAGVTQFPSHSVIEKGQTVTLRCDPISGHDNLYWYRRVMGKEIKFLLHFVKESKQDESGMPNNRFLAERTGGTYSTLKVQPAELEDSGVYFCASSQDLVTGKQFFGPGTRLTVL.

The V call is TRBV20-1, the J call TRBJ2-1; D is unresolved. V was pared by 4 bases and J by 7 bases, with 8 bases between. The CDR3 is 11 residues long. Germline lookup yields CDR1 DFQATT and CDR2 SNEGSKA (reference sequence). DNA for the CDR3: TGCAGTGCTAAAACCAGAAATGAGCAGTTCTTC. It yields the protein CSAKTRNEQFF.

Ten or more counts support this clonotype. The rearrangement links TRBV7-9 to TRBJ2-5; D is unresolved. CDR1 and CDR2 (germline): SEHNR, FQNEAQ (reference sequence). The CDR3 loop spans 13 amino acids. Between the trimmed V and J ends, which lost 1 base and 1 base, there was a span of 4 bases. CDR3 bases: TGTGCCAGCAGCTTAGGGATCCAAGAGACCCAGTACTTC. This codes for CASSLGIQETQYF. The complete variable domain, with remaining parts taken from reference TRBV7-9 and TRBJ2-5, reads DTGVSQNPRHKITKRGQNVTFRCDPISEHNRLYWYRQTLGQGPEFLTYFQNEAQLEKSRLLSDRFSAERPKGSFSTLEIQRTEQGDSAMYLCASSLGIQETQYFGPGTRLLVL.

As DNA, the CDR3 is TGTGCCAGCAGCACAGGGGGGCTTAATCAGCCCCAGCATTTT. It is translated as CASSTGGLNQPQHF. This chain links TRBV12-3 or TRBV12-4 with TRBJ1-5; 8 bases fit TRBD1. Losses at the gene ends were 6 bases for V and 4 bases for J; bases not matched to a gene: 5. The CDR3 length is 14 residues.

This clonotype turned up a few times. The V and J genes are TRBV3-1 and TRBJ2-7; D may be TRBD2 (6 bases). The CDR3 consists of 16 residues. The V end lost 2 bases, the J end lost 6 bases, and 20 bases lay between the germline ends. CDR1 and CDR2 (germline): LGHDT, YNNKEL (reference sequence). CDR3 loop: CASSQLAGLAVGEQYF. For the CDR3, the DNA is TGTGCCAGCAGCCAACTGGCGGGGTTGGCCGTGGGCGAGCAGTACTTC.

CDR3 coding DNA: TGCAGTGCCCCGAGGGGAGGTTGGTACGAGCAGTACTTC. Translation: CSAPRGGWYEQYF. The chain employs TRBV20-1 and TRBJ2-7, with D perhaps matching TRBD2 (6 bases). The germline CDR1 and CDR2 sequences are DFQATT and SNEGSKA (reference sequence). The CDR3 length is 13 residues. Trimming left V 6 bases short and J 4 bases short, with 16 bases between.

The chain recombines TRBV4-1 with TRBJ2-1; 10 positions match TRBD2. V was pared by 6 bases and J by 6 bases, with 8 bases of the junction left unmatched. Germline-derived CDR1 and CDR2 are MGHRA and YSYEKL. The CDR3 is made up of 15 amino acids. The CDR3 DNA follows: TGCGCCAGCAGTCGAGGACTAGCGGAACCCAATGAGCAGTTCTTC. It translates to CASSRGLAEPNEQFF.

In its sample, this clonotype was seen many times. This sequence joins TRBV12-3 or TRBV12-4 and TRBJ1-2; D remains unclear. The germline V and J ends were trimmed by 5 bases and 3 bases, with 13 bases remaining between them. This CDR3 has 14 residues. The CDR3 spells CASSTAPNYYGYTF. The CDR3 DNA reads TGTGCCAGCAGTACCGCCCCTAACTACTATGGCTACACCTTC.

This clonotype was detected only a few times. DNA for the CDR3: TGCGCCAGCAGATGGGGGCGGATGAACACTGAAGCTTTCTTT. Its translation is CASRWGRMNTEAFF. The gene calls are TRBV5-1 and TRBJ1-1, with D maybe TRBD1 (6 bases). The CDR3 has 14 residues. Deletions cut 5 bases from V and 0 bases from J, with 11 bases between. Germline V gene data show CDR1 as SGHRS and CDR2 as YFSETQ.

This chain connects TRBV5-1 to TRBJ2-3; D is uncertain. V was shortened by 0 bases and J by 0 bases, with 8 bases between the two germline ends. CDR1 and CDR2 (germline): SGHRS, YFSETQ. The length of the CDR3 is 15 residues. CDR3 sequence reads: CASSLATSSTDTQYF. The CDR3 bases are TGCGCCAGCAGCTTGGCTACTTCTAGCACAGATACGCAGTATTTT. The full variable domain, in which reference TRBV5-1 and TRBJ2-3 provide the parts outside the CDR3, is KAGVTQTPRYLIKTRGQQVTLSCSPISGHRSVSWYQQTPGQGLQFLFEYFSETQRNKGNFPGRFSGRQFSNSRSEMNVSTLELGDSALYLCASSLATSSTDTQYFGPGTRLTVL.

The chain recombines TRBV29-1 with TRBJ2-7; 8 bases fit TRBD1. The CDR3 has 14 amino acids. The V and J ends lost 6 bases and 0 bases, in that order; junction bases with no gene match: 7. Germline V gene sequence: CDR1 SQVTM, CDR2 ANQGSEA. CDR3 nucleotide sequence: TGCAGCGTACGGGGACAGGCGAGCTCCTACGAGCAGTACTTC. It specifies CSVRGQASSYEQYF.

The V call is TRBV20-1, the J call TRBJ2-5; D may be TRBD1 (7 bases). Germline CDR1 reads DFQATT; CDR2 reads SNEGSKA (reference sequence). V lost 2 bases and J lost 2, with 12 bases in between. The CDR3 sequence is 14 residues long. The CDR3 sequence: CSARRQGGQETQYF. For the CDR3, the DNA is TGCAGTGCTAGACGACAGGGAGGACAAGAGACCCAGTACTTC.

V usage is TRBV5-1 and J usage is TRBJ2-3; D might be TRBD2 (6 bases). Germline-derived CDR1 and CDR2 are SGHRS and YFSETQ. Trimming pared 2 bases from V and 3 bases from J, leaving 16 bases between. The CDR3 contains 16 residues. The CDR3 DNA follows: TGCGCCAGCAGCTTCCACCCCCCGGAGGGAACAGATACGCAGTATTTT. Its translation: CASSFHPPEGTDTQYF.

This clonotype was seen more than once but under ten times. An end of the junction differs from the germline gene, which may be a read error. This rearrangement joins TRBV6-1 to TRBJ1-5; a weak D match, TRBD1 (5 bases). Germline V gene lookup returns CDR1 MNHNS and CDR2 SASEGT. This CDR3 is 14 amino acids long. The CDR3: CASIESGPPGAQHF. The CDR3 region has the DNA TGTGCCAGCATTGAATCAGGGCCACCTGGGGCCCAGCATTTT.

The gene calls are TRBV12-3 or TRBV12-4 and TRBJ1-2; D is unclear. The CDR3 is 15 amino acids. The V end was cut by 2 bases, the J end by 6 bases, with 16 bases between. CDR3 sequence (DNA): TGTGCCAGCAGTTTATTTCTTTCGTCGGCGGATGGCTACACCTTC. This sequence encodes CASSLFLSSADGYTF.

V gene TRBV20-1 combines with J gene TRBJ1-4, with a weak D call TRBD1 (6 bases). The germline gives CDR1 DFQATT, CDR2 SNEGSKA (reference sequence). The CDR3 consists of 13 residues. V shed 4 bases and J shed 8 bases, with 14 bases lying between them. CDR3 loop: CSANQGSREKLFF. The CDR3 region has the DNA TGCAGTGCTAACCAGGGGTCCCGGGAAAAACTGTTTTTT.

This chain links TRBV28 with TRBJ2-7; TRBD2 matches at 7 bases. Germline CDR1 reads MDHEN; CDR2 reads SYDVKM. V shed 8 bases, J shed 3 bases, and the junction held 7 bases outside the gene matches. The CDR3 contains 13 residues. DNA for the CDR3: TGTGCCAGCCGGGGCGGGGGTAACTACGAGCAGTACTTC. Its translation is CASRGGGNYEQYF. Supplemented by reference TRBV28 and TRBJ2-7, the full variable domain reads DVKVTQSSRYLVKRTGEKVFLECVQDMDHENMFWYRQDPGLGLRLIYFSYDVKMKEKGDIPEGYSVSREKKERFSLILESASTNQTSMYLCASRGGGNYEQYFGPGTRLTVT.